This paragraph covers one TCR beta chain sequence. Its antigen target is currently unknown. Per-nucleotide qualities are absent, and no much larger clonotype sits a single base away. Genomic DNA was isolated from the sorted cells so that the TCRbeta CDR3 region could be sequenced. The immunoSEQ Assay was used for sequencing of TCRbeta CDR3 regions. Entries here come from immuneACCESS through TCRdb and include only in-frame sequences with V and J called. Some clones fail to appear in such tables; in the studies checked, an unresolved V gene covers under half of the shortfall, and the cause of the remainder is unknown. The sample table records tens of thousands of clones; about 89% of these occur just once. The top ten hold 25% of the sample. The germline V gene encodes CDR1 MNHNY and CDR2 SVGAGI (reference sequence). V drops 5 bases and J drops 3 bases, leaving 4 bases in between. From the cysteine up to the phenylalanine, the CDR3 has a length of 11 residues. Just CDR3 DNA is preserved here, 33 bases in frame from base 1.

The data were obtained in a study of OX40 agonist ivuxolimab in advanced cancers. For the study in its entirety: Ivuxolimab, which targeted the costimulatory receptor OX40 (CD134), was an agonistic, fully human IgG2 monoclonal antibody. Intravenous ivuxolimab was administered to patients every 2 weeks at six dose levels: 0.01, 0.1, 0.3, 1.5, 3 and 10 mg/kg. The paper describes the monotherapy dose-escalation part (N of about 57 patients) of the phase I trial of ivuxolimab. Patients were allowed to have had prior anti-PD-1, anti-PD-L1 or anti-CTLA-4 therapy, and 40% to 45% of the dose-escalation patients had previously received checkpoint inhibitors. The point of sequencing TCRbeta in the periphery was to test whether ivuxolimab changed TCR sequence diversity and drove clonal T-cell expansion. In the dose-escalation cohort, 70% to 90% of patients were male, and the mean age was roughly 60 years with a range of roughly 23 to 90. Among the roughly 52 dose-escalation patients, around 19 had hepatocellular carcinoma, around 15 melanoma, 9 renal cell carcinoma and 9 head and neck cancer. Partial responses occurred in three dose-escalation patients, of whom one had hepatocellular carcinoma and two had cutaneous melanoma. The paper's findings and limits, for the study overall: After ivuxolimab, CD8+ T cells had more expanded clones than CD4+ T cells on average. In the 0.1-3.0 mg/kg groups, partial responders were among the patients with the lowest normalized peripheral clonal expansion, particularly in CD8+ T cells. Clonal expansion of both CD4+ and CD8+ blood T cells was observed from baseline to week 6 at doses 0.1 to 3.0 mg/kg. Which antigens the clonally expanded peripheral T cells were specific for was not determined. Low levels of normalized T-cell clonal expansion were also seen in some patients who did not respond.

The trial excluded patients who had a history of autoimmune disease or who were on systemic immunosuppression. Peripheral blood for TCR sequencing was collected from all dose cohorts at baseline, on cycle 4 day 1, and on cycle 7 day 1. Samples were obtained from an open-label, multicenter, first-in-human phase I dose-escalation trial of ivuxolimab. Adults with locally advanced or metastatic melanoma, renal cell carcinoma, hepatocellular carcinoma or head and neck squamous cell carcinoma were enrolled in the trial. Before TCR sequencing, CD4+ and CD8+ T cells were separately sorted from peripheral blood.

The chain is made from TRBV6-6 and TRBJ2-5; there is no confident call for the D gene. This receptor was obtained from an adult with an advanced solid tumor such as melanoma, head and neck, liver or kidney cancer. The material sequenced was CD4+ or CD8+ T cells sorted from blood, taken in a trial of the OX40 agonist ivuxolimab. The DNA sequence is given as TGTGCCAGCAGTGATGAAGAGACCCAGTACTTC. It translates as CASSDEETQYF.